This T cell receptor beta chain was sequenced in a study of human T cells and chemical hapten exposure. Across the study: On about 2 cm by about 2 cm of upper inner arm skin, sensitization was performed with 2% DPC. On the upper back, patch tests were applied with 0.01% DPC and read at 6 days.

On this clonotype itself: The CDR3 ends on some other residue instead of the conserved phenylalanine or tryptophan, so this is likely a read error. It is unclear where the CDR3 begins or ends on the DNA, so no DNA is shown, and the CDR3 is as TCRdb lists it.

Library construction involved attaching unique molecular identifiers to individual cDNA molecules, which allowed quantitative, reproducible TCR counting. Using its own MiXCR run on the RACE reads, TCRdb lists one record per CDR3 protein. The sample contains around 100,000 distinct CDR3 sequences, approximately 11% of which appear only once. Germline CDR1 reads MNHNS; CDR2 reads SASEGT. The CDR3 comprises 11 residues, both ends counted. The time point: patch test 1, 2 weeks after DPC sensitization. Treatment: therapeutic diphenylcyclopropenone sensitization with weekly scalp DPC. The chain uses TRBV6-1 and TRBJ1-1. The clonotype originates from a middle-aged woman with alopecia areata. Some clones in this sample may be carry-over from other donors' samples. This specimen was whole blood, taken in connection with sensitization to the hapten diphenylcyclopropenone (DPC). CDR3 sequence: CASSDTVVARL.